This T cell receptor beta chain is drawn from a study of T cell repertoires in cytomegalovirus infection. About the study: It was the public TCR beta signatures that indicated both CMV infection and matching HLA type.

General study findings and limits: The ex vivo response was dominated by HLA-C-restricted CMV-specific TCR beta clonotypes.

CDR1 and CDR2 from the germline V gene are MNHNS and SASEGT. The CDR3 length is 12 residues. The germline V and J ends were trimmed by 3 bases and 7 bases, with 8 bases remaining between them. Via MiXCR, TCRdb re-called the reads, giving one row per CDR3 protein. The sample records more than 650,000 distinct CDR3 sequences, 35% being singletons. This clonotype turned up a few times. Antigen specificity is unknown. The sequence was collected from a human donor in good health (CMV status not recorded). Some clones in this sample may be carry-over from other donors' samples. The chain joins TRBV6-1 to TRBJ2-3; no reliable D call. What was sequenced was PBMCs. The chain's CDR3 is CASSEFSYTQYF. In DNA, the CDR3 is TGTGCCAGCAGTGAGTTTAGTTATACGCAGTATTTT.